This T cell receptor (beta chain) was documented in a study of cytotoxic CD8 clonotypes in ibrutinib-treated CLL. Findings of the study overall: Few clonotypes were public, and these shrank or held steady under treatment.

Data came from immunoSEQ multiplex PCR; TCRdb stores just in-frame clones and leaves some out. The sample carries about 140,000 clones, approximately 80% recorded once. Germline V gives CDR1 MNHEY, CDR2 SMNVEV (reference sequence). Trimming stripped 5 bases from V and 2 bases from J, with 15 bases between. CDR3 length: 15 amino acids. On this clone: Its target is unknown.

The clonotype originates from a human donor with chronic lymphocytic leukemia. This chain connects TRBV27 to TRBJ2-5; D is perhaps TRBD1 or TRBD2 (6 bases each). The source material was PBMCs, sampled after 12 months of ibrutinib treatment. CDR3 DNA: TGTGCCAGCAGTCCCTGGCAGGGGACTCAAGAGACCCAGTACTTC. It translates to CASSPWQGTQETQYF.